This TCR beta chain was profiled in a study of post-analysis software for immune sequencing data. Built from TCR beta cDNA, the libraries had unique molecular identifiers in them. TCRdb re-analysed the PCR reads in MiXCR, keeping a single row per CDR3 protein. The data show a few hundred thousand distinct CDR3 sequences, roughly 34% seen once. Sequencing was carried out using blood. This receptor was taken from a girl aged 2 to 17 with multiple sclerosis.

In DNA form, the CDR3 reads TGTGCCAGCAGTTTTGGGACACCAGATACGCAGTATTTT. Translating it yields CASSFGTPDTQYF. This rearrangement joins TRBV27 to TRBJ2-3; D possibly corresponds to TRBD1 (6 bases). Germline assignment: CDR1 MNHEY and CDR2 SMNVEV (reference sequence). V lost 3 bases and J lost 4, with 8 bases in between. The CDR3 totals 13 residues.